Sequencing of this T cell receptor beta chain was carried out in a study of T cell responses to AZD1222 COVID-19 vaccine. Study-wide findings and caveats: Two doses of AZD1222 preceded a rise in Spike-specific TCR breadth and depth. Among AZD1222 vaccinees, only 6 or 7 were seropositive at baseline. In all cases, repertoires were sampled only after the peak T cell response.

This CDR3 is built from 15 residues. V was cut by 5 bases and J by 0 bases, with 11 bases left in between. Germline V CDR1 and CDR2: SEHNR, FQNEAQ (reference sequence). Method: immunoSEQ multiplex PCR; TCRdb's copy keeps in-frame clones and lacks some. Here the sample spans some 190,000 clones, approximately 89% being singletons. Note on this clone: The target antigen is unknown.

This sequence joins TRBV7-9 and TRBJ1-3; D gene uncertain. The specimen comprised peripheral blood, sampled 28 days after the second AZD1222 dose. The sequence came from an adult who received the AZD1222 COVID-19 vaccine. In DNA, the CDR3 is TGTGCCAGCAGCAGCCGACAACACTCTGGAAACACCATATATTTT. Protein: CASSSRQHSGNTIYF.